This T cell receptor (beta chain) was recorded in a study of T cell responses to AZD1222 COVID-19 vaccine. Overall study results and limits: Spike-specific TCRs gained breadth and depth after people received two AZD1222 doses. CD4 TCRs covered the whole spike, strongest at regions 160-218 and 743-854.

Note on this clone: The antigen is not known.

Sequenced by immunoSEQ multiplex PCR; TCRdb stores in-frame clones only, minus some. The sample carries 130,000 or so clones, approximately 90% recorded once. The sample consisted of peripheral blood, taken on day 0 of AZD1222 vaccination. The sequence derives from an adult in good health.

CDR3 sequence: CASSLMDRQETQYF. The CDR3 region has the DNA TGCGCCAGCAGCTTGATGGACAGGCAAGAGACCCAGTACTTC. The V and J genes are TRBV5-1 and TRBJ2-5; 7 bases are a match to TRBD1. The CDR3 contains 14 residues. CDR1 and CDR2 from the germline V gene are SGHRS and YFSETQ. V lost 1 base to trimming and J lost 2 bases; unmatched junction nucleotides: 2.